The 4 T cell receptor beta chains below come from one sample, sequenced in a study of T cell responses to AZD1222 COVID-19 vaccine. The table came from immunoSEQ multiplex PCR; TCRdb's copy has only in-frame clones and leaves some out. Counted here are some 120,000 clones, over 80% occurring once; the ten biggest clones make up approximately 1.1%. The specimen comprised peripheral blood, sampled on day 0 of AZD1222 vaccination. The receptors were sampled from an adult in good health.

V and J are TRBV4-1 and TRBJ2-7; 7 bases map to TRBD1. Trimming removed 0 bases from V and 0 bases from J; junction bases left unmatched: 5. Germline assignment: CDR1 MGHRA and CDR2 YSYEKL. This CDR3 spans 16 amino acids. The chain's CDR3 is CASSQDFPGGSYEQYF. CDR3 DNA: TGCGCCAGCAGCCAAGATTTTCCAGGGGGCTCCTACGAGCAGTACTTC.

This rearrangement joins TRBV9 to TRBJ1-3; no clear D gene. Germline loops: CDR1 SGDLS, CDR2 YYNGEE. V was pared by 0 bases and J by 2 bases, with 9 bases between. The CDR3 length is 15 residues. CDR3 amino acids: CASSVEGGTGNTIYF. The CDR3 bases are TGTGCCAGCAGCGTAGAGGGCGGGACTGGAAACACCATATATTTT.

This chain links TRBV19 with TRBJ2-7; 7 positions match TRBD2. V shed 3 bases, J shed 2 bases, and the junction held 13 bases outside the gene matches. CDR1 LNHDA and CDR2 SQIVND come from the germline V gene (reference sequence). CDR3 size: 17 residues. This CDR3 reads CASSIRLMAGAPYEQYF. CDR3 in DNA: TGTGCCAGTAGTATTAGATTAATGGCGGGAGCCCCCTACGAGCAGTACTTC.

The CDR3, as DNA: TGTGCCGTGGGACTAGCGGGAGGCGAGCAGTTCTTC. As protein: CAVGLAGGEQFF. J is TRBJ2-1 and V is TRBV10-3, with 15 bases lining up with TRBD2. After removal of 11 bases from V and 10 bases from J, the junction contained 3 bases not matched to a gene. This CDR3 spans 12 amino acids. Germline V CDR1 and CDR2: ENHRY, SYGVKD.